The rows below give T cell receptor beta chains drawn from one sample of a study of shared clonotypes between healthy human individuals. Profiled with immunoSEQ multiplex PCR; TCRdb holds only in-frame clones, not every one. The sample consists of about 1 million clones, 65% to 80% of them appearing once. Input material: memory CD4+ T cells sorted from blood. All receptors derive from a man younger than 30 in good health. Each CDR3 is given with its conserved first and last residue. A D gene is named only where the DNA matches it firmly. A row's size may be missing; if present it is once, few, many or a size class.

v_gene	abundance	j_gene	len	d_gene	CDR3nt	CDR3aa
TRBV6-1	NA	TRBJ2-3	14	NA	TGTGCCAGCATACCTGGGGGGACAATAGATACGCAGTATTTT	CASIPGGTIDTQYF
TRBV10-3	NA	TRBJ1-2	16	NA	TGTGCCATCAGTGAGTTGCGGGCAGGTCGAGGATATGGCTACACCTTC	CAISELRAGRGYGYTF
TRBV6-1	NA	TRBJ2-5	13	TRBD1	TGTGCCGGGGAACCGGGACAGAAGGAGACCCAGTACTTC	CAGEPGQKETQYF
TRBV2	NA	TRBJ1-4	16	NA	TGTGCCAGCAGGCCCCAGGGGCCCGCGGCTAATGAAAAACTGTTTTTT	CASRPQGPAANEKLFF
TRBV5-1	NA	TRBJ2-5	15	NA	TGCGCCAGCCGCCCCGAACCGGGGGTCCCCGAGACCCAGTACTTC	CASRPEPGVPETQYF
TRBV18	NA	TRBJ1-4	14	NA	TGTGCCAGCTCAACCGGGAGTCAAGAGCAAAAACTGTTTTTT	CASSTGSQEQKLFF
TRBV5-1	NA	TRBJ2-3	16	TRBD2	TGCGCCAGCAGCTCCGGACTAGCGGGGGGCGCAGATACGCAGTATTTT	CASSSGLAGGADTQYF
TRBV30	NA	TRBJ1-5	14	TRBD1	TGTGCCTGGAGTTTGACAGGGCGGAATCAGCCCCAGCATTTT	CAWSLTGRNQPQHF
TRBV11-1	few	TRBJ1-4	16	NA	TGTGCCAGCAGCTTGAATACAGGGAATGCTAATGAAAAACTGTTTTTT	CASSLNTGNANEKLFF
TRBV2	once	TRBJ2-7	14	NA	TGTGCCGGGGGCACAGGGCGAATTTCCTACGAGCAGTACTTC	CAGGTGRISYEQYF
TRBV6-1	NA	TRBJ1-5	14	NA	TGTGCCAGCTCGGATGCCTGGGGAAATCAGCCCCAGCATTTT	CASSDAWGNQPQHF
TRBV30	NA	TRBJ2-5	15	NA	TGTGCCTGGAGCCCTCCCTGGGGAGAGGGGGAGACCCAGTACTTC	CAWSPPWGEGETQYF
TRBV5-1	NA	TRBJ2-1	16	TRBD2	TGCGCCAGCAGCCCCTTTAGCGGGAGCTCCTACAATGAGCAGTTCTTC	CASSPFSGSSYNEQFF
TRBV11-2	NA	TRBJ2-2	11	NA	TGTGCCAGCAGCCCTCCCGGGGAGCTGTTTTTT	CASSPPGELFF
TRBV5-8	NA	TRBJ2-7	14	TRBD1	TGTGCCAGCAGCCTGACAGGGACCTCCTACGAGCAGTACTTC	CASSLTGTSYEQYF
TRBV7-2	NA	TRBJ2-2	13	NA	TGTGCCAGCAGTCCTATGGACACCGGGGAGCTGTTTTTT	CASSPMDTGELFF
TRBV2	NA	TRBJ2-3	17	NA	TGTGCCAGCAGTGAATCGCGAGGGCGGACCAGCACAGATACGCAGTATTTT	CASSESRGRTSTDTQYF
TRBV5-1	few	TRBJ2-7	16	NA	TGCGCCAGCAGCCTCGCCGGGCCAATGGGGTCCTACGAGCAGTACTTC	CASSLAGPMGSYEQYF
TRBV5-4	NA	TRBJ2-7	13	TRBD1	TGTGCCAGCAGCTGGGACAGCCTCTACGAGCAGTACTTC	CASSWDSLYEQYF
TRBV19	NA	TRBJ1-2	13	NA	TGTGCCAGTAGTATCCACGGGGGAAGGGGCTACACCTTC	CASSIHGGRGYTF
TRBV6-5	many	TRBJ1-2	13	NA	TGTGCCAGCAGTTACGGGGTGGGCTATGGCTACACCTTC	CASSYGVGYGYTF
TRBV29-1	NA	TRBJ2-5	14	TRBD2	TGCAGCGTTGGGCTAGCGGTATTTCAAGAGACCCAGTACTTC	CSVGLAVFQETQYF
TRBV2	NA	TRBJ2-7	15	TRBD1	TGTGCCAGCAGCGCTGGACAGGTCCCCAGGGGGGAGCAGTACTTC	CASSAGQVPRGEQYF
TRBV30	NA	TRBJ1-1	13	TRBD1	TGTGCCTGGAGTAGGACAGGGAACACTGAAGCTTTCTTT	CAWSRTGNTEAFF
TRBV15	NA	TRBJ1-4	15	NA	TGTGCCACCAGCAGAGATCGCAGGGATAATGAAAAACTGTTTTTT	CATSRDRRDNEKLFF
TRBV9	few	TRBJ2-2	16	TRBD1	TGTGCCAGCAGCGTAGACTCAGGGGGCTCATCCGGGGAGCTGTTTTTT	CASSVDSGGSSGELFF
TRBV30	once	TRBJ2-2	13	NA	TGTGCCTGGAGGCCTCTCCCCACCGGGGAGCTGTTTTTT	CAWRPLPTGELFF
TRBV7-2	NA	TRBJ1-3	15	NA	TGTGCCAGCAGAAACAGCCTAAACTCTGGAAACACCATATATTTT	CASRNSLNSGNTIYF